Listed below are T cell receptor beta chains from one sample, sequenced in a study of blood T cell repertoires in COVID-19. Libraries were prepared by immunoSEQ multiplex PCR; TCRdb keeps only in-frame clonotypes and omits some of them. The repertoire holds 75,000 to 80,000 clones, with approximately 85% as singletons. Material for sequencing was peripheral blood. The receptors were gathered from a human donor in a cohort sampled during active COVID-19. CDR3s include the opening cysteine and the closing phenylalanine or tryptophan. Fields, in order: J gene, V gene, clone size, D gene, CDR3 protein, CDR3 DNA. A D gene is named only where the DNA matches it firmly. Rows give clone size only sometimes, using once, few, many, or a class for an expanded clone.

TRBJ1-4,TRBV2,-,-,CASSAISGVDEKLFF,TGTGCCAGCAGTGCGATATCAGGGGTAGATGAAAAACTGTTTTTT
TRBJ1-5,TRBV5-6,-,TRBD1,CASSSYDRTGENQPQHF,TGTGCCAGCAGCTCATACGACCGGACAGGGGAGAATCAGCCCCAGCATTTT
TRBJ2-2,TRBV24-1,-,-,CATSDLSGAGGLNTGELFF,TGTGCCACCAGTGATTTGTCGGGGGCCGGGGGGTTGAACACCGGGGAGCTGTTTTTT
TRBJ2-1,TRBV24-1,-,TRBD1,CATSAGQSSYNEQFF,TGTGCCACCAGTGCGGGACAGTCCTCCTACAATGAGCAGTTCTTC
TRBJ2-7,TRBV5-1,-,TRBD1,CASSLSSLGQGVYEQYF,TGCGCCAGCAGCTTATCATCGTTGGGACAGGGGGTCTACGAGCAGTACTTC
TRBJ1-2,TRBV6-6,-,-,CASSWEGYGGYTF,TGTGCCAGCAGTTGGGAGGGATACGGTGGCTACACCTTC
TRBJ1-2,TRBV12-1,-,-,CASSFALGGPYYGYTF,TGTGCCAGCAGCTTTGCATTGGGGGGGCCTTACTATGGCTACACCTTC
TRBJ2-1,TRBV5-1,-,-,CASSPGGTAGNEQFF,TGCGCCAGCAGCCCGGGAGGGACAGCGGGAAATGAGCAGTTCTTC
TRBJ1-1,TRBV19,once,TRBD1,CASSVHAGQGAEAFF,TGTGCCAGTAGTGTCCATGCGGGACAGGGGGCTGAAGCTTTCTTT
TRBJ1-2,TRBV15,once,TRBD1,CATSQTGEYGYTF,TGTGCCACCAGCCAGACAGGGGAATATGGCTACACCTTC